Listed below are T cell receptor beta chains from one sample, sequenced in a study of cytomegalovirus exposure and HLA in healthy donors. Sequencing was performed with immunoSEQ multiplex PCR; in TCRdb, only in-frame clones are kept and a portion is missing. This listing includes some 71,000 clones. Sequenced material: PBMCs. These receptor sequences come from a woman aged 30 to 39 in good health and CMV-seronegative. Both conserved end residues are part of each CDR3. The D gene is left open where the match is weak.

j_call	v_call	d_call	cdr3_aa	cdr3_nt
TRBJ2-7	TRBV14	TRBD2	CASSQVGLVEQYF	TGTGCCAGCAGCCAAGTCGGACTAGTCGAGCAGTACTTC
TRBJ2-1	TRBV27	.	CASSYGLDNEQFF	TGTGCCAGCAGTTACGGACTGGACAATGAGCAGTTCTTC
TRBJ1-2	TRBV30	.	CVVRRPNYGYTF	TGTGTAGTCCGCCGTCCTAACTATGGCTACACCTTC
TRBJ2-2	TRBV6-6	.	CASRNQGWSGELFF	TGTGCCAGCAGAAATCAGGGATGGTCCGGGGAGCTGTTTTTT
TRBJ2-7	TRBV29-1	.	CSVRTDYEQYF	TGCAGCGTTAGGACAGACTACGAGCAGTACTTC
TRBJ1-2	TRBV6-5	TRBD1	CASSYDRGAGYTF	TGTGCCAGCAGTTACGACAGGGGAGCTGGCTACACCTTC
TRBJ2-2	TRBV2	.	CASRSRGDTGELFF	TGTGCCAGCAGGTCCAGGGGGGACACCGGGGAGCTGTTTTTT
TRBJ2-7	TRBV6-5	TRBD2	CASKETSGQSYEQYF	TGTGCCAGCAAAGAGACTAGCGGGCAGTCCTACGAGCAGTACTTC
TRBJ2-5	TRBV9	TRBD2	CASSVVAGGPETQYF	TGTGCCAGCAGCGTAGTTGCGGGGGGTCCAGAGACCCAGTACTTC
TRBJ2-1	TRBV29-1	TRBD2	CSVEGLSPGLAPNEQFF	TGCAGCGTTGAAGGCCTCTCCCCGGGACTAGCGCCCAATGAGCAGTTCTTC
TRBJ1-2	TRBV25-1	.	CASSEYTGIDYGYTF	TGTGCCAGCAGTGAATACACGGGGATCGACTATGGCTACACCTTC
TRBJ1-5	TRBV23-1	TRBD1	CASSPPGTGGPYSNQPQHF	TGCGCCAGCAGTCCCCCCGGGACAGGGGGCCCTTATAGCAATCAGCCCCAGCATTTT
TRBJ2-5	TRBV5-8	.	CASSPGGRPQETQYF	TGTGCCAGCAGCCCAGGTGGAAGGCCCCAAGAGACCCAGTACTTC
TRBJ2-7	TRBV5-1	TRBD1	CASSWGTDTAYEQYF	TGCGCCAGCAGTTGGGGGACAGACACCGCCTACGAGCAGTACTTC
TRBJ2-6	TRBV2	TRBD2	CASTREGNSGANVLTF	TGTGCCAGCACACGGGAGGGCAACTCTGGGGCCAACGTCCTGACTTTC
TRBJ2-1	TRBV6-4	TRBD1	CASSPGQEREQFF	TGTGCCAGCAGCCCTGGACAGGAGCGGGAGCAGTTCTTC
TRBJ1-1	TRBV5-6	.	CASSSTPGGLIRYTEAFF	TGTGCCAGCAGCTCCACTCCGGGGGGACTAATAAGGTACACTGAAGCTTTCTTT
TRBJ2-7	TRBV10-3	.	CAISEDGGTYEQYF	TGTGCCATCAGTGAGGACGGGGGAACCTACGAGCAGTACTTC
TRBJ2-7	TRBV5-4	TRBD2	CASSLPSGRPTYEQYF	TGTGCCAGCAGCTTACCTAGCGGGAGGCCTACCTACGAGCAGTACTTC
TRBJ2-7	TRBV5-3	.	CARSLFSGPSYEQYF	TGTGCCAGAAGCTTATTCTCAGGGCCCTCCTACGAGCAGTACTTC
TRBJ2-1	TRBV30	.	CAWKVRVFEQFF	TGTGCCTGGAAAGTTCGCGTGTTTGAGCAGTTCTTC
TRBJ1-5	TRBV30	.	CAWSSPLRQNQPQHF	TGTGCCTGGAGTTCCCCGTTGAGACAGAATCAGCCCCAGCATTTT
TRBJ1-6	TRBV30	TRBD1	CAWTPGTGFSPLHF	TGTGCCTGGACTCCCGGGACAGGCTTTTCACCCCTCCACTTT
TRBJ1-2	TRBV11-2	TRBD1	CASSSQTHGTDGYTF	TGTGCCAGCAGCTCTCAAACTCACGGGACAGACGGCTACACCTTC
TRBJ2-4	TRBV29-1	TRBD1	CSVDRVCKNIQYF	TGCAGCGTAGACAGGGTATGCAAAAACATTCAGTACTTC
TRBJ1-2	TRBV5-8	TRBD1	CASSQGAGIGYTF	TGTGCCAGCAGCCAGGGGGCGGGAATTGGCTACACCTTC
TRBJ2-5	TRBV6-5	.	CASRGTGRETQYF	TGTGCCAGCAGGGGAACAGGGCGGGAGACCCAGTACTTC
TRBJ2-7	TRBV4-1	TRBD2	CASSQALASGLADFYEQYF	TGCGCCAGCAGCCAAGCCCTTGCCTCGGGACTAGCGGACTTCTACGAGCAGTACTTC
TRBJ1-1	TRBV18	TRBD1	CASSPNRQGVEAFF	TGTGCCAGCTCTCCCAACCGACAGGGGGTTGAAGCTTTCTTT
TRBJ1-1	TRBV28	.	CASRPPRDTEAFF	TGTGCCAGCAGGCCCCCCAGGGACACTGAAGCTTTCTTT
TRBJ1-3	TRBV7-6	.	CASSLERSSGNTIYF	TGTGCCAGCAGCTTAGAGAGGAGCTCTGGAAACACCATATATTTT
TRBJ1-1	TRBV7-3	.	CASSKRGGGEAFF	TGTGCCAGCAGCAAAAGGGGGGGTGGTGAAGCTTTCTTT
TRBJ1-6	TRBV7-9	.	CASSLGPQRTSPLHF	TGTGCCAGCAGCTTGGGGCCTCAAAGGACTTCACCCCTCCACTTT
TRBJ2-2	TRBV29-1	TRBD1	CSVDRGHTGELFF	TGCAGCGTAGACAGGGGACACACCGGGGAGCTGTTTTTT
TRBJ2-7	TRBV5-6	.	CASSLAPYEQYF	TGTGCCAGCAGCTTGGCTCCCTACGAGCAGTACTTC
TRBJ2-7	TRBV19	TRBD2	CATLTSEANEQYF	TGTGCCACCCTGACTAGCGAGGCCAACGAGCAGTACTTC
TRBJ2-4	TRBV27	TRBD2	CASSPRPLAGAIIAKNIQYF	TGTGCCAGCAGTCCCCGCCCCCTAGCGGGGGCCATAATAGCCAAAAACATTCAGTACTTC
TRBJ2-7	TRBV6-5	TRBD1	CASSYRGPGGYEQYF	TGTGCCAGCAGTTATAGGGGTCCAGGGGGCTACGAGCAGTACTTC
TRBJ2-5	TRBV2	TRBD1	CASSSGGSGETQYF	TGTGCCAGCAGTTCAGGGGGCTCGGGGGAGACCCAGTACTTC
TRBJ1-5	TRBV5-1	.	CASSQEGAFGQPQHF	TGCGCCAGCAGTCAGGAAGGGGCGTTTGGTCAGCCCCAGCATTTT
TRBJ2-7	TRBV4-2	.	CASSQEWGVDEQYF	TGTGCCAGCAGCCAAGAATGGGGAGTGGACGAGCAGTACTTC
TRBJ1-1	TRBV4-1	.	CASSQDRAWMNTEAFF	TGCGCCAGCAGCCAAGACAGGGCGTGGATGAACACTGAAGCTTTCTTT
TRBJ1-6	TRBV7-9	TRBD1	CASSSYTNRGGSPLHF	TGTGCCAGCAGCTCCTACACCAACAGGGGCGGCTCACCCCTCCACTTT
TRBJ1-5	TRBV6-5	.	CASRQRSNQPQHF	TGTGCCAGCAGGCAGCGTAGCAATCAGCCCCAGCATTTT
TRBJ1-5	TRBV4-3	TRBD1	CASSLRQGVQPQHF	TGCGCCAGCAGCCTTAGACAGGGCGTACAGCCCCAGCATTTT
TRBJ2-2	TRBV5-1	.	CASSKRLSNTGELFF	TGCGCCAGCAGCAAAAGACTCTCGAACACCGGGGAGCTGTTTTTT
TRBJ2-3	TRBV6-5	TRBD2	CASSDGLATDTQYF	TGTGCCAGCAGTGACGGACTAGCCACAGATACGCAGTATTTT
TRBJ2-7	TRBV30	.	CAWRSGYEQYF	TGTGCCTGGAGGAGTGGCTACGAGCAGTACTTC
TRBJ2-3	TRBV5-6	TRBD1	CASSSYRTGWSDTQYF	TGTGCCAGCAGCTCATACAGGACAGGGTGGTCAGATACGCAGTATTTT